This TCR beta chain stems from a study of blood T cell repertoires in COVID-19. At the level of the study: Spain, Italy and the United States supplied samples that represented acute and convalescent COVID-19.

This table comes from immunoSEQ multiplex PCR, and its TCRdb copy is limited to in-frame clones, with some not included. Of fewer than 30,000 clones listed, about three quarters are singletons. This clone was counted between two and nine times. Germline V gene lookup returns CDR1 LNHDA and CDR2 SQIVND (reference sequence). The CDR3 contains 16 residues. The trim removed 4 bases at V and 6 bases at J, leaving 11 bases unmatched. This sequence was found in a woman in her 70s with active or convalescent COVID-19. What was sequenced was peripheral blood. The chain has TRBV19 and TRBJ1-5; 8 positions match TRBD1. DNA of the CDR3: TGTGCCAGTAGTAGGGGGACAGGTGGAGGAGTTCAGCCCCAGCATTTT. Translating gives CASSRGTGGGVQPQHF.